This T cell receptor (beta chain) was recovered during a study of blood T cells in healthy people across ages. With each sample, at least 5.5 micrograms of total RNA were extracted. Findings and limits, study-wide: PBMCs went unsorted, and a conclusive naive versus antigen-experienced comparison was therefore prevented.

V was cut by 1 base and J by 3 bases, with 8 bases left in between. This CDR3 is built from 13 residues. Germline V CDR1 and CDR2: SGHRS, YFSETQ. With regard to this clonotype: Its specificity is unknown.

The use of a sample-barcoded 5' primer and a J-beta primer mix characterized a second PCR of about 7 to 12 cycles. TCRdb recomputed calls from the 5' RACE reads with MiXCR, one row per CDR3 protein. The table records fewer than 900,000 distinct CDR3 sequences, roughly 44% of them present only once. The source material was blood. The gene calls are TRBV5-1 and TRBJ2-7, with D unclear. The clonotype originates from a woman aged 60 to 75 in good health. The DNA of the CDR3 is TGCGCCAGCAGCTTGACCTTGGGCTACGAGCAGTACTTC. Amino acid sequence: CASSLTLGYEQYF. Full variable domain (rest looked up from reference TRBV5-1 and TRBJ2-7): KAGVTQTPRYLIKTRGQQVTLSCSPISGHRSVSWYQQTPGQGLQFLFEYFSETQRNKGNFPGRFSGRQFSNSRSEMNVSTLELGDSALYLCASSLTLGYEQYFGPGTRLTVT.